This is a list of T cell receptor beta chains from one sample in a study of tumor-infiltrating lymphocytes in primary liver carcinoma. TCRdb itself ran the multiplex PCR reads through MiXCR, one entry per CDR3 protein. The table includes some 40,000 distinct CDR3 sequences, around 75% detected once. The sample consisted of tumor-adjacent normal liver tissue. Source of these receptors: a man aged 35-49 years with primary liver carcinoma and hepatitis B virus infection. CDR3s include the opening cysteine and the closing phenylalanine or tryptophan. The order of the fields is V gene, J gene, clone size, D gene, CDR3 protein, CDR3 DNA. The D gene is left open where the match is weak. Clone size is not always given. Where it is, it says once, few, many or a class for expanded clones.

TRBV28	TRBJ2-2	NA	TRBD2	CAITSGLAGGYTGELFF	TGTGCCATCACTTCGGGACTAGCGGGAGGGTACACCGGGGAGCTGTTTTTT
TRBV7-9	TRBJ1-1	NA	TRBD1	CTTRQGVTEAFF	TGTACCACACGACAGGGAGTAACTGAAGCTTTCTTT
TRBV10-3	TRBJ2-2	NA	TRBD2	CTTGGAEGELFF	TGTACCACGGGAGGAGCCGAGGGGGAGCTGTTTTTT
TRBV6-2/TRBV6-3	TRBJ2-3	NA	TRBD1	CASSPRHTATGLTQQF	TGTGCCAGCAGCCCTCGACACACGGCGACAGGGCTTACGCAGCAATTT
TRBV14	TRBJ2-7	many	NA	CASSQERAALQYF	TGTGCCAGCAGCCAAGAGAGGGCAGCTCTTCAGTACTTC
TRBV2	TRBJ2-7	NA	NA	CASRKRRTYEQYF	TGTGCCAGCAGGAAGAGACGGACCTACGAGCAGTACTTC
TRBV28	TRBJ1-5	NA	TRBD1	CASSLTGGRLSQHF	TGTGCCAGCAGTTTGACAGGGGGAAGGCTGTCCCAGCATTTT
TRBV6-2/TRBV6-3	TRBJ2-3	many	TRBD2	CASSYLAGGPTDTQYF	TGTGCCAGCAGTTACCTAGCGGGAGGGCCGACAGATACGCAGTATTTT
TRBV7-9	TRBJ1-4	NA	TRBD1	CASNSTGVDKLFF	TGTGCCAGCAACTCTACAGGGGTGGATAAACTGTTTTTT
TRBV12-3/TRBV12-4	TRBJ2-7	once	NA	CANSPTQGVEQYF	TGTGCCAACAGTCCTACACAGGGAGTGGAGCAGTACTTC
TRBV5-1	TRBJ1-1	NA	NA	CASNLAGGLSEPFF	TGCGCCAGCAACTTGGCCGGGGGACTCTCGGAACCTTTCTTT
TRBV6-1	TRBJ2-1	NA	TRBD2	CASSHGREPYNEQFF	TGTGCCAGCTCCCACGGGAGGGAGCCCTACAATGAGCAGTTCTTC
TRBV11-2	TRBJ2-2	NA	NA	CVSCLRDWNTGELFF	TGTGTCAGCTGCTTAAGGGACTGGAACACCGGGGAGCTGTTTTTT
TRBV11-2	TRBJ2-7	few	NA	CASSLGARWEQYF	TGTGCCAGCAGCTTAGGGGCCCGCTGGGAGCAGTACTTC
TRBV11-1	TRBJ2-7	once	NA	CASRGKRTYERHF	TGTGCCAGCAGGGGGAAGCGAACCTACGAGCGGCACTTC
TRBV5-8	TRBJ2-3	once	NA	CATTLGEHNTDTQYF	TGTGCCACTACCCTGGGGGAGCATAACACAGATACGCAATATTTT
TRBV19	TRBJ1-6	many	TRBD1	CASGGDRDNSPLHF	TGTGCCTCGGGCGGGGACAGGGATAATTCACCCCTCCACTTT
TRBV6-2/TRBV6-3	TRBJ2-7	once	NA	CASIYEVPYERYF	TGTGCCAGCATTTACGAGGTACCCTATGAGCGGTACTTC
TRBV6-2/TRBV6-3	TRBJ2-2	NA	TRBD1	CASTSGTGNTGELFF	TGTGCCAGTACCTCCGGGACAGGGAACACGGGGGAGCTGTTTTTT
TRBV5-4	TRBJ2-7	few	TRBD2	CASSMPSGRAYEQYF	TGTGCCAGCAGCATGCCGAGCGGGAGGGCCTACGAGCAATACTTC
TRBV11-1	TRBJ2-5	once	TRBD2	CVSTPTGLAGDTQYF	TGTGTCAGCACCCCCACGGGACTAGCGGGAGATACCCAGTACTTC
TRBV15	TRBJ1-2	many	NA	CATSSDGTSYGYTF	TGTGCCACCAGCAGTGACGGGACATCCTATGGCTACACCTTC
TRBV10-3	TRBJ1-3	NA	NA	CAASDSSGKTIYF	TGTGCCGCGTCCGATTCCTCTGGAAAAACCATATATTTT
TRBV12-3/TRBV12-4	TRBJ2-5	NA	NA	CGSSLRSGETQYF	TGTGGCAGCAGTTTGAGGTCAGGAGAGACCCAGTACTTC
TRBV7-9	TRBJ1-5	many	TRBD1	CASSLQGGNQPQHF	TGTGCCAGCAGCTTACAGGGGGGTAACCAGCCCCAGCATTTT
TRBV24-1	TRBJ2-3	NA	NA	CATSDGKTGNTDTQYF	TGTGCCACCAGTGATGGAAAGACGGGGAATACAGATACGCAGTATTTT
TRBV29-1	TRBJ2-1	NA	NA	CSVRLRISYNEQFF	TGCAGCGTTCGACTGAGGATCTCCTACAACGAGCAGTTCTTC
TRBV29-1	TRBJ2-6	medium-sized	NA	CSVALGGRSGANVLTF	TGCAGCGTTGCCCTCGGGGGGCGGTCTGGGGCCAACGTCCTGACTTTC
TRBV6-2/TRBV6-3	TRBJ2-4	medium-sized	TRBD2	CASSRRGGENIQYF	TGTGCCAGCAGTCGCCGGGGGGGCGAAAACATTCAGTACTTC
TRBV5-6	TRBJ2-7	NA	NA	CASSQTDYDQYF	TGTGCCAGCAGCCAAACCGATTACGATCAGTACTTC
TRBV29-1	TRBJ2-5	few	NA	CSVEGPHGGTQCF	TGCAGCGTTGAGGGACCGCATGGGGGGACCCAGTGCTTC
TRBV29-1	TRBJ2-3	NA	TRBD2	CSVTGLAGRTDTQYF	TGTAGCGTTACAGGACTAGCGGGGCGCACAGATACGCAGTATTTT
TRBV12-3/TRBV12-4	TRBJ1-5	NA	NA	CASSGLGDDQSQHF	TGTGCCAGCTCCGGGCTGGGTGATGATCAGTCCCAGCATTTT
TRBV6-6	TRBJ2-1	NA	NA	CDTSYPGDGYNEQFF	TGTGACACCAGTTACCCGGGAGACGGGTACAATGAGCAGTTCTTC
TRBV30	TRBJ1-1	NA	NA	CAWSEDRITEAFF	TGTGCCTGGAGTGAGGACCGCATCACTGAAGCTTTCTTT
TRBV7-9	TRBJ1-2	NA	NA	CASRWDEGFHGYTF	TGTGCCAGCAGATGGGACGAGGGGTTCCATGGCTACACCTTC
TRBV6-1	TRBJ2-7	NA	NA	CASSELGGQATYEQYF	TGTGCCAGCAGTGAATTGGGGGGGCAAGCCACATACGAGCAGTACTTC
TRBV6-6	TRBJ2-6	once	NA	CASSTQGFPSGSNVLTF	TGTGCCAGCAGTACACAAGGTTTTCCCTCCGGGTCCAACGTCCTGACTTTC
TRBV11-2	TRBJ1-2	NA	NA	CASSPIQSSGYGYIF	TGTGCCAGCAGCCCAATACAGTCATCGGGCTATGGCTACATCTTC
TRBV29-1	TRBJ2-1	few	NA	CSVLREEQFF	TGCAGCGTTCTCCGGGAGGAGCAGTTCTTC
TRBV29-1	TRBJ2-7	NA	NA	CSVAYSLYAYEQYF	TGCAGCGTGGCATACAGTCTGTACGCCTACGAGCAGTACTTC
TRBV5-5	TRBJ2-7	NA	NA	CASSLVPRQGEHYF	TGTGCCAGCAGCTTGGTTCCACGTCAAGGAGAGCATTACTTC
TRBV6-2/TRBV6-3	TRBJ2-1	NA	TRBD2	CDSSYRTSGEEHFF	TGTGACAGCAGTTACCGGACTAGCGGGGAGGAGCATTTCTTC
TRBV6-1	TRBJ2-1	NA	TRBD2	CASIKEAGGFNEQFF	TGTGCCAGCATTAAAGAAGCGGGAGGATTCAATGAGCAGTTCTTC
TRBV7-8	TRBJ2-6	NA	NA	CTTDSVSSANVLTF	TGTACTACCGACTCTGTGTCAAGCGCCAACGTCCTGACTTTC
TRBV13	TRBJ2-1	NA	NA	CAGSKQGGYNEQFF	TGTGCCGGCAGCAAACAGGGGGGGTACAATGAGCAGTTCTTC
TRBV7-8	TRBJ1-5	once	NA	CASSLDSQGNQPQHF	TGTGCCAGCAGCTTAGATTCCCAGGGGAATCAGCCCCAGCATTTC
TRBV5-1	TRBJ2-1	NA	TRBD2	CASSSQSSGGSYNKQFF	TGTGCCAGCAGCTCCCAATCTAGCGGGGGATCCTACAATAAGCAGTTCTTC
TRBV6-6	TRBJ2-3	NA	NA	CASSPTEDTQYF	TGTGCCAGCAGTCCCACGGAAGATACGCAGTATTTT
TRBV29-1	TRBJ2-7	NA	TRBD1	CSVEGQGKPCEQYF	TGCAGCGTTGAAGGACAGGGTAAACCCTGCGAGCAGTACTTC
TRBV28	TRBJ1-2	NA	NA	CASSLINPLTWGGYTF	TGTGCCAGCAGTTTGATAAATCCTTTAACATGGGGTGGCTACACCTTC
TRBV11-2	TRBJ2-5	NA	TRBD2	CANSPSSIQGTGREAQYF	TGTGCCAACAGCCCTAGCTCAATCCAGGGCACTGGGCGGGAGGCCCAGTACTTC
TRBV4-2	TRBJ2-5	NA	NA	CVSRQDLGSVETQYF	TGTGTCAGCAGACAAGACCTGGGATCGGTGGAGACCCAGTATTTC
TRBV10-3	TRBJ2-3	NA	TRBD2	CAISGPATIGRVDTDTQYF	TGTGCCATCAGTGGACCCGCGACTATCGGGAGGGTAGACACAGATACGCAGTATTTT
TRBV27	TRBJ2-7	NA	TRBD1	CASGFLDRAYEQYF	TGTGCCAGCGGATTTCTGGACAGGGCCTACGAGCAGTACTTC
TRBV12-3/TRBV12-4	TRBJ2-1	NA	TRBD2	CASSRREGRSYDEQFF	TGTGCCAGTAGTCGGAGGGAGGGGCGCTCCTACGATGAGCAGTTCTTC
TRBV7-9	TRBJ1-2	NA	NA	CASTTSGGVLGCTF	TGTGCCAGCACCACATCTGGGGGAGTGCTGGGCTGCACCTTC
TRBV10-2	TRBJ2-3	NA	NA	CASSVPSSEARYF	TGCGCCAGCAGTGTTCCCTCTAGCGAAGCGCGGTATTTT
TRBV6-5	TRBJ2-1	NA	NA	CASSQVVGVVEQFF	TGTGCAAGCAGTCAGGTCGTGGGGGTGGTTGAGCAGTTCTTC
TRBV6-1	TRBJ2-1	NA	NA	CAGLTGEFSDEQFF	TGTGCCGGGTTAACGGGAGAATTCAGCGATGAGCAGTTCTTC